This T cell receptor beta chain emerged from a study of blood T cell repertoires in COVID-19 (dated by TCRdb to about 2020). With respect to the entire study: Collaborator samples came from the United States, Italy and Spain and covered acute and convalescent phases of COVID-19. The prospective study material was composed of cDNA or gDNA derived from T cells, B-cell-depleted T cells, or PBMCs. Deeply sampled blood TCRbeta repertoires from subjects exposed to, actively infected with, or recovered from COVID-19 were included in the dataset. The repertoires were released in a freely available public database meant as a resource for research on the immune response to SARS-CoV-2. The samples were drawn from two sources: the first 160 participants of the ongoing ImmuneRACE study, and 1,000 to 1,500 subjects contributed by 6 global collaborators. A de-identified subject ID, COVID-19 status, age in years and sex were almost always included in the sample metadata. Where available, HLA class I and class II types were taken from metadata supplied by the sample provider and were not determined by assay-based typing.

TCRbeta CDR3 regions were amplified from genomic DNA using the immunoSEQ Assay, a bias-controlled multiplex PCR. On the authors' methods: The number of nucleated cells in each sample was estimated from the amplification of reference gene primers within the assay. To quantify the absolute abundance of each unique TCRbeta CDR3 rearrangement, sequence reads were collapsed and filtered. For each sample, productive Simpson clonality was calculated as the square root of Simpson's diversity index over productive rearrangements. Drawn from immuneACCESS, this table holds only the in-frame rearrangements with V and J called that TCRdb kept. Clones are partly lost; checked studies trace under half to an unresolved V gene and leave the rest unexplained. V and J calls and clone size are those listed in that table; D and trimming were worked out from the DNA. For this sample there are about 280,000 clones; roughly 88% appear just once. Clones ranked in the top ten supply less than 10% of the sample.

Per the germline V gene (reference sequence), WNHNN is the CDR1 and SYGVQD is the CDR2. The CDR3 goes from the cysteine to the phenylalanine over 11 residues. Just the 33-base CDR3 DNA is kept, in frame starting at base 1. Broader findings and caveats from the paper: How much clinical and demographic metadata was included differed by source and by participant, and the metadata was provided uncurated.

There are a few counts of this clone. Its antigen is still unknown. The junction departs from germline at one end; a sequencing error may be responsible. Whole blood was collected in K2EDTA tubes by collaborating institutions according to the institutions' own protocols. For TCRbeta analysis, collaborator samples were shipped as frozen whole blood, as isolated PBMCs, or as DNA extracted from either sample type. The material sequenced was peripheral blood. This receptor was identified in a man younger than 30 with active or convalescent COVID-19. The chain couples TRBV10-1 to TRBJ1-3; TRBD1 matches 7 bases in the middle. The DNA sequence reads TGCGCCAGCAGTGGACAGGGCCCTCCTCATTTT. Its protein reads: CASSGQGPPHF.